The rows below give T cell receptor beta chains drawn from one sample of a study of PD-L1 blockade in urothelial cancer. Clones were read by immunoSEQ multiplex PCR, and TCRdb kept only the in-frame ones, dropping some. The sample includes around 92,000 clones, more than 70% of them seen just once. Sequencing used PBMCs, obtained around atezolizumab (anti-PD-L1) treatment. Receptors originate from a woman aged 80 or over with urothelial cancer. CDR3s include the opening cysteine and the closing phenylalanine or tryptophan. A D gene is named only where the DNA matches it firmly. For some rows the clone size is stated as once, few or many, or as a class when expanded; others skip it.

TRBJ1-4 NA TRBV7-2 NA TGTGCCAGCAGCCCAGTGGGGGGTGGTGAAAAACTGTTTTTT CASSPVGGGEKLFF
TRBJ2-3 NA TRBV5-1 NA TGCGCCAGCACCGACTCTTATGGTGGAGATACGCAGTATTTT CASTDSYGGDTQYF
TRBJ1-5 TRBD1 TRBV5-1 NA TGCGCCAGCAGCCCTTCAGGGACAGGGGTTAATCAGCCCCAGCATTTT CASSPSGTGVNQPQHF
TRBJ1-5 NA TRBV2 NA TGTGCCAGCAGTCTAACCCCTGGTAGCAATCAGCCCCAGCATTTT CASSLTPGSNQPQHF
TRBJ2-3 NA TRBV9 NA TGTGCCAGCAGCGTAGCTTCTGCCTGGAGGACAGAGGGAACGGATACGCAGTATTTT CASSVASAWRTEGTDTQYF
TRBJ2-1 TRBD2 TRBV7-3 NA TGTGCCAGCAGCTTGGGGCCTAGCGGGAGCAATGAGCAGTTCTTC CASSLGPSGSNEQFF
TRBJ2-1 TRBD2 TRBV7-9 NA TGTGCCAGCAGCTCCTTAGCGGGAGTAGGCAATGAGCAGTTCTTC CASSSLAGVGNEQFF
TRBJ1-2 TRBD1 TRBV9 once TGTGCCAGCAGCGTTGGACAGGGGAGTGGCTACACCTTC CASSVGQGSGYTF
TRBJ2-1 TRBD1 TRBV18 NA TGTGCCAGCTCGGACGCGATACGGGACAGGGGTAATGAGCAGTTCTTC CASSDAIRDRGNEQFF
TRBJ2-3 TRBD2 TRBV5-1 NA TGCGCCAGCAGGCGTAGCGGGACTAGCACAGATACGCAGTATTTT CASRRSGTSTDTQYF
TRBJ1-5 NA TRBV7-9 few TGTGCCAGCAGCCCCGTCGGGGGGGCGAATCAGCCCCAGCATTTT CASSPVGGANQPQHF
TRBJ2-7 NA TRBV7-6 NA TGTGCCAGCAGCTTAGCTGAGGGCCCTCTTGCCCTCGAGCAGTACTTC CASSLAEGPLALEQYF
TRBJ2-2 NA TRBV5-1 NA TGCGCCAGCAGGCGGGACTTTAGGGATAACACCGGGGAGCTGTTTTTT CASRRDFRDNTGELFF
TRBJ2-7 TRBD1 TRBV6-1 NA TGTGCCAGCAGTAACCGGGACAGGGGCTTCTACGAGCAGTACTTC CASSNRDRGFYEQYF
TRBJ2-7 TRBD1 TRBV9 NA TGTGCCAGCAGCGTAGGGGACAGGGGAGCCTACGAGCAGTACTTC CASSVGDRGAYEQYF
TRBJ2-1 TRBD2 TRBV28 NA TGTGCCAGCAGGGGTACACTAGCGGCCTACAATGAGCAGTTCTTC CASRGTLAAYNEQFF